The clone carrying this T cell receptor beta chain has a handful of counts. The target antigen is unknown. The data are from a study of blood T cells in healthy people across ages. Study-level results: Higher diversity, along with more naive CD4+ cells, distinguished long-lived donors from aged donors. Strong correlation was found linking TCR beta diversity to naive T cell percentage.

A second roughly 7 to 11 cycle PCR used barcoded and J-beta primers. Each TCR beta cDNA got a 12-nucleotide random molecular identifier. TCRdb reprocessed the 5' RACE reads via MiXCR and lists one record per CDR3 protein. The sample has about a million distinct CDR3 sequences; approximately 49% are singletons. The CDR3 length is 14 residues. CDR1 is SNHLY, CDR2 FYNNEI, per germline. The V and J ends lost 7 bases and 2 bases respectively, with 14 bases between them. With each sample, at least 5 micrograms of total RNA were extracted. Sequencing input: blood. V gene TRBV2 combines with J gene TRBJ1-2; D not resolved. This clonotype originated in a man under 40 in good health. The CDR3 reads CASNHADPNYGYTF. In DNA, the CDR3 is TGTGCCAGCAACCATGCAGATCCCAACTATGGCTACACCTTC.